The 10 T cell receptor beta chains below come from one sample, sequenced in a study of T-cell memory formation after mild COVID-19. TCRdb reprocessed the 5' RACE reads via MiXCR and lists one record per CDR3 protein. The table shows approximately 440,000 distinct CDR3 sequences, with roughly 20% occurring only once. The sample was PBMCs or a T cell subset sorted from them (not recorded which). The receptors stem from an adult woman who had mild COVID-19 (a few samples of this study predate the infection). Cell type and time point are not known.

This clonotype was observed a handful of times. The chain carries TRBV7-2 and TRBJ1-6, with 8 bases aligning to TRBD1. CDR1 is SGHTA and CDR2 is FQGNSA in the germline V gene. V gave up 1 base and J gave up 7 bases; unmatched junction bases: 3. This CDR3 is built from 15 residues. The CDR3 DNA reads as TGTGCCAGCAGCTTAGTGGCAGGGGGCAATTCACCCCTCCACTTT. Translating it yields CASSLVAGGNSPLHF.

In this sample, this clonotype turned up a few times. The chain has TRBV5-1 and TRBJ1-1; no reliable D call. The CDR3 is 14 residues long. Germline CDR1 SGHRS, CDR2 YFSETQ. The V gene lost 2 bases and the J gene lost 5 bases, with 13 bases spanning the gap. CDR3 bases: TGCGCCAGCAGCTTAAACCCCTTGGCGACTGAAGCTTTCTTT. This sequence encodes CASSLNPLATEAFF.

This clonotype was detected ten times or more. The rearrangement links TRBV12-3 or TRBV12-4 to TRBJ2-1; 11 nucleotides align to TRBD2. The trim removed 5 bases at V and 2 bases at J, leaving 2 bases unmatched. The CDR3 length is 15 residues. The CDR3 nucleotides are TGTGCCAGCAGTGGTAGCGGGGGGGCCTACAATGAGCAGTTCTTC. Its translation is CASSGSGGAYNEQFF.

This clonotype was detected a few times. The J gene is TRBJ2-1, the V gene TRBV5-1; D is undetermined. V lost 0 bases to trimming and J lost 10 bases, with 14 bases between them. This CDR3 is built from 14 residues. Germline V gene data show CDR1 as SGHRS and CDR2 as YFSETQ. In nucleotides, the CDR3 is TGCGCCAGCAGCTTGGCCGGGTGGGATGACGAGCAGTTCTTC. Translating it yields CASSLAGWDDEQFF. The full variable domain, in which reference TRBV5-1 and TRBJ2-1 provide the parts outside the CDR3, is KAGVTQTPRYLIKTRGQQVTLSCSPISGHRSVSWYQQTPGQGLQFLFEYFSETQRNKGNFPGRFSGRQFSNSRSEMNVSTLELGDSALYLCASSLAGWDDEQFFGPGTRLTVL.

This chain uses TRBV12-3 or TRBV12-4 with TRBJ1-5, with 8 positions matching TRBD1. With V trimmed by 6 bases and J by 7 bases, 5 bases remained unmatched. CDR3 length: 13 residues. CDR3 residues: CASSQGQVQPQHF. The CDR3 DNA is TGTGCCAGCAGCCAGGGACAGGTCCAGCCCCAGCATTTT.

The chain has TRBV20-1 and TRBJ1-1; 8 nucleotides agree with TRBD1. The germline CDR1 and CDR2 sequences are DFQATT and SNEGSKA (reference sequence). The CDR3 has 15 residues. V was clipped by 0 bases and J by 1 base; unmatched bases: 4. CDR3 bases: TGCAGTGCTAGAGATTTTGGACAGGGGAACACTGAAGCTTTCTTT. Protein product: CSARDFGQGNTEAFF.

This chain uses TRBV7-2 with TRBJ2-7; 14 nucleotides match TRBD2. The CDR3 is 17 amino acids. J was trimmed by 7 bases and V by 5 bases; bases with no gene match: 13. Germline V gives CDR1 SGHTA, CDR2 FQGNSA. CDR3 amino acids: CASSPGGLAGALREQYF. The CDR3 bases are TGTGCCAGCAGCCCCGGGGGACTAGCGGGAGCGTTGCGGGAGCAGTACTTC.

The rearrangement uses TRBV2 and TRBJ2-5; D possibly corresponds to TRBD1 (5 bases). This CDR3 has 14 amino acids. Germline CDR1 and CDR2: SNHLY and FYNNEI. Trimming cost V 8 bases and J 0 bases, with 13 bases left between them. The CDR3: CASVQQVYQETQYF. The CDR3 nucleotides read TGTGCCAGCGTCCAACAGGTTTACCAAGAGACCCAGTACTTC.

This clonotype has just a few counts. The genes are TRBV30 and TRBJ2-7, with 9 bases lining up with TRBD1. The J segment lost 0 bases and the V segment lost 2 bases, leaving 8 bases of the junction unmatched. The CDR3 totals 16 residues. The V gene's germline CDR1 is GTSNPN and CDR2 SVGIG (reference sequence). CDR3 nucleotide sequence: TGTGCCTGGAGTTTAAGGACAGGGGCTAGCTCCTACGAGCAGTACTTC. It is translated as CAWSLRTGASSYEQYF.

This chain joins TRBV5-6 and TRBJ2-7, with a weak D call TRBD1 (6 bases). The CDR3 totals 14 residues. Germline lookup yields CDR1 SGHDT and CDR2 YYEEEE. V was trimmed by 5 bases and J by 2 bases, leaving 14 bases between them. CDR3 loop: CASRGKGQPYEQYF. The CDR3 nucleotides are TGTGCCAGCAGGGGGAAGGGACAACCCTACGAGCAGTACTTC.